One sample yielded the 23 T cell receptor beta chains listed below, sequenced in a study of T cell changes during pregnancy in multiple sclerosis. TCRdb keeps only in-frame clones here, not all; method: immunoSEQ multiplex PCR. The table lists 23,000 or so clones, just over 85% of them singletons. This sample comprised CD8+ T cells from peripheral blood mononuclear cells, obtained in the first trimester of pregnancy. All receptors derive from a female donor in good health, enrolled as a control in a pregnancy study.

The chain is built from TRBV29-1 and TRBJ1-4; D might be TRBD1 (6 bases). Per germline, CDR1 SQVTM and CDR2 ANQGSEA. V dropped 0 bases and J dropped 5 bases, with 13 bases sitting between them. This CDR3 has 15 residues. CDR3 sequence reads: CSVEDWDGQNEKLFF. CDR3 bases: TGCAGCGTTGAAGATTGGGACGGACAGAATGAAAAACTGTTTTTT.

The chain employs TRBV6-5 and TRBJ1-2; tentative D call: TRBD1 (6 bases). Trimming stripped 6 bases from V and 0 bases from J, with 14 bases between. This CDR3 contains 15 residues. Germline CDR1 is MNHEY and CDR2 is SVGAGI. DNA for the CDR3: TGTGCCAGCAGGTCCACAGGGAGGGCTAACTATGGCTACACCTTC. Amino acid sequence: CASRSTGRANYGYTF.

The V and J genes are TRBV6-5 and TRBJ2-1, with TRBD2 identical over 7 bases. The CDR3 contains 12 residues. Germline V lookup: CDR1 MNHEY, CDR2 SVGAGI. The V segment lost 5 bases and the J segment 10 bases; nucleotides outside the gene matches: 5. CDR3 bases: TGTGCCAGCAGTCTGACGGGGGGAGAGCAGTTCTTC. Translating it yields CASSLTGGEQFF.

CDR3 sequence: CASSQVVQVQAVGYTF. CDR3 DNA: TGCGCCAGCAGCCAAGTAGTCCAAGTACAGGCGGTCGGCTACACCTTC. The V call is TRBV4-3, the J call TRBJ1-2, with D tentatively TRBD1 (5 bases). The germline V gene encodes CDR1 LGHNA and CDR2 YSLEER. The V end lost 1 base, the J end lost 8 bases, and 20 bases lay between the germline ends. This CDR3 has 16 residues.

The gene calls are TRBV7-2 and TRBJ2-7; D uncertain. Trimming pared 5 bases from V and 0 bases from J, leaving 17 bases between. The CDR3 runs 16 residues. Germline CDR1 and CDR2: SGHTA and FQGNSA. CDR3 bases: TGTGCCAGCAGCCCTCCATTTGGGCACCTCTCCTACGAGCAGTACTTC. It translates to CASSPPFGHLSYEQYF.

The V gene is TRBV11-2, the J gene TRBJ1-5, with D unresolved. CDR3 length: 15 residues. V dropped 1 base and J dropped 3 bases, with 10 bases sitting between them. Germline CDR1 and CDR2: SGHAT and FQNNGV. This CDR3 reads CASSLGPGSNQPQHF. The CDR3 DNA sequence: TGTGCCAGCAGCTTAGGTCCAGGTTCCAATCAGCCCCAGCATTTT.

This clone appeared a few times. The gene calls are TRBV28 and TRBJ2-7; 7 bases align to TRBD2. This CDR3 is 14 amino acids long. Looked up from germline, CDR1 is MDHEN and CDR2 is SYDVKM. Trimming removed 4 bases from V and 3 bases from J; junction bases left unmatched: 6. DNA of the CDR3: TGTGCCAGCAGTTCGGCGGGGGACCTCTACGAGCAGTACTTC. It is translated as CASSSAGDLYEQYF.

The rearrangement uses TRBV9 and TRBJ2-1; D is perhaps TRBD1 (7 bases). Per germline, CDR1 SGDLS and CDR2 YYNGEE. V gave up 7 bases and J gave up 4 bases, with 12 bases separating them. The CDR3 is 13 residues long. The CDR3 sequence: CASGGTEYNEQFF. DNA for the CDR3: TGTGCCAGCGGGGGGACAGAATACAATGAGCAGTTCTTC.

The chain recombines TRBV2 with TRBJ2-1; the match to TRBD2 covers 9 bases. CDR3 length: 19 amino acids. From germline, CDR1 is SNHLY and CDR2 FYNNEI. J lost 4 bases, V lost 7 bases, and 20 bases had no gene match. This CDR3 is CASKGLAGARVLGYNEQFF. CDR3 DNA: TGTGCCAGCAAGGGGTTAGCGGGGGCCCGGGTATTGGGATACAATGAGCAGTTCTTC. Looking up the rest from reference TRBV2 and TRBJ2-1 gives the full variable domain: EPEVTQTPSHQVTQMGQEVILRCVPISNHLYFYWYRQILGQKVEFLVSFYNNEISEKSEIFDDQFSVERPDGSNFTLKIRSTKLEDSAMYFCASKGLAGARVLGYNEQFFGPGTRLTVL.

The J gene is TRBJ1-1, the V gene TRBV4-1, with D possibly being TRBD1 (5 bases). V was shortened by 0 bases and J by 2 bases, with 7 bases between the two germline ends. Germline V CDR1 and CDR2: MGHRA, YSYEKL. The CDR3 loop spans 14 amino acids. This CDR3 reads CASSQEGTNTEAFF. The CDR3 nucleotides are TGCGCCAGCAGCCAAGAGGGGACTAACACTGAAGCTTTCTTT.

The V call is TRBV4-2, the J call TRBJ1-1; D might be TRBD1 (5 bases). The CDR3 is 16 residues long. Germline assignment: CDR1 LGHNA and CDR2 YNFKEQ. V lost 3 bases and J 5 bases, leaving 19 bases between the germline ends. This CDR3 reads CASSQAAGGTWTEAFF. The CDR3, as DNA: TGTGCCAGCAGCCAGGCAGCGGGGGGGACTTGGACTGAAGCTTTCTTT.

The CDR3 region has the DNA TGTGCCAGCAGTTACTCAGGGGCCCCCTCGGATACGCAGTATTTT. The encoded protein is CASSYSGAPSDTQYF. The chain joins TRBV6-6 to TRBJ2-3; a weak D match, TRBD1 (5 bases). V was cut by 0 bases and J by 6 bases, with 13 bases left in between. In germline, CDR1 is MNHNY, CDR2 SVGAGI (reference sequence). The CDR3 is 15 amino acids.

The J gene is TRBJ2-7, the V gene TRBV25-1; possible D gene TRBD2, 6 bases. Trimming removed 7 bases from V and 10 bases from J, with 14 bases in between. This CDR3 spans 11 amino acids. CDR1 is MGHDK and CDR2 is SYGVNS in the germline V gene. CDR3 nucleotides: TGTGCCAGCAAGGGAATCGCGGGACAGTACTTC. Translation: CASKGIAGQYF.

This chain uses TRBV5-3 with TRBJ2-2, with TRBD1 matching over 7 bases. TRBV5-3 is an ORF, with its function uncertain. J gave up 7 bases and V 1 base, and 13 bases lay outside the gene matches. This CDR3 is 17 amino acids long. The CDR3 DNA is TGTGCCAGAAGCTTGCGTGAAGGGGGCCTTCGGAACGGGGAGCTGTTTTTT. It yields the protein CARSLREGGLRNGELFF.

J is TRBJ2-5 and V is TRBV6-5; 7 positions match TRBD1. The V segment lost 6 bases and the J segment 2 bases; nucleotides outside the gene matches: 3. In germline, CDR1 is MNHEY, CDR2 SVGAGI. The length of the CDR3 is 13 residues. CDR3 in amino acids: CASRGRGQETQYF. DNA of the CDR3: TGTGCCAGCAGGGGCAGGGGGCAAGAGACCCAGTACTTC.

A single count supports this clone. This chain joins TRBV5-6 and TRBJ2-7; TRBD2 agrees at 8 bases. From germline, CDR1 is SGHDT and CDR2 YYEEEE. The CDR3 covers 15 residues. V shed 0 bases, J shed 2 bases, and the junction held 4 bases outside the gene matches. The CDR3 coding sequence is TGTGCCAGCAGCTTGGGGACTAGCAGGGCCTACGAGCAGTACTTC. Protein sequence: CASSLGTSRAYEQYF.

This rearrangement joins TRBV7-9 to TRBJ2-5; TRBD1 is a possible D gene (6 bases). V was pared by 4 bases and J by 2 bases, with 17 bases between. This CDR3 has 16 amino acids. Per germline, CDR1 SEHNR and CDR2 FQNEAQ (reference sequence). The CDR3 DNA reads TGTGCCAGCAGCTCTCTACGGGACATCGTACAAGAGACCCAGTACTTC. This codes for CASSSLRDIVQETQYF.

The chain couples TRBV30 to TRBJ1-4; D is perhaps TRBD1 (6 bases). Germline assignment: CDR1 GTSNPN and CDR2 SVGIG (reference sequence). Trimming left V 1 base short and J 5 bases short, with 17 bases between. This CDR3 region has 16 residues. CDR3 DNA sequence: TGTGCCTGGAGTGCGACCGGACAGCTACTCAATGAAAAACTGTTTTTT. Protein: CAWSATGQLLNEKLFF. The full variable domain, in which reference TRBV30 and TRBJ1-4 provide the parts outside the CDR3, is SQTIHQWPATLVQPVGSPLSLECTVEGTSNPNLYWYRQAAGRGLQLLFYSVGIGQISSEVPQNLSASRPQDRQFILSSKKLLLSDSGFYLCAWSATGQLLNEKLFFGSGTQLSVL.

The chain employs TRBV5-6 and TRBJ2-1; 11 nucleotides agree with TRBD2. The J segment lost 6 bases and the V segment lost 4 bases, leaving 9 bases of the junction unmatched. The CDR3 has 16 residues. CDR1 is SGHDT and CDR2 is YYEEEE in the germline V gene. The CDR3 loop reads CASSPPTSGGGNEQFF. CDR3 sequence (DNA): TGTGCCAGCAGCCCGCCTACTAGCGGGGGAGGCAATGAGCAGTTCTTC. The full variable domain, with the rest looked up from reference TRBV5-6 and TRBJ2-1, is DAGVTQSPTHLIKTRGQQVTLRCSPKSGHDTVSWYQQALGQGPQFIFQYYEEEERQRGNFPDRFSGHQFPNYSSELNVNALLLGDSALYLCASSPPTSGGGNEQFFGPGTRLTVL.

V gene TRBV4-3 combines with J gene TRBJ1-2; TRBD1 matches at 12 bases. Trimming removed 0 bases from V and 8 bases from J; junction bases left unmatched: 7. CDR3 length equals 16 residues. CDR1 is LGHNA, CDR2 YSLEER, per germline. The CDR3 region is CASSQEHGTGGFGYTF. In DNA form, the CDR3 reads TGCGCCAGCAGCCAAGAACACGGGACAGGGGGCTTCGGCTACACCTTC.

This chain joins TRBV27 and TRBJ1-4; D possibly corresponds to TRBD1 (5 bases). The CDR3 is made up of 16 amino acids. In germline, CDR1 is MNHEY, CDR2 SMNVEV (reference sequence). V was trimmed by 6 bases and J by 0 bases, leaving 14 bases between them. The CDR3 nucleotides are TGTGCCAGCAGCGCTGACAGATATTCAACTAATGAAAAACTGTTTTTT. Protein sequence: CASSADRYSTNEKLFF. Using reference TRBV27 and TRBJ1-4 for the parts outside the CDR3, the full variable domain is EAQVTQNPRYLITVTGKKLTVTCSQNMNHEYMSWYRQDPGLGLRQIYYSMNVEVTDKGDVPEGYKVSRKEKRNFPLILESPSPNQTSLYFCASSADRYSTNEKLFFGSGTQLSVL.

The chain couples TRBV5-1 to TRBJ2-1; 12 bases line up with TRBD2. The CDR3 runs to 15 residues. Trimming at V came to 2 bases and at J to 8 bases, leaving 5 bases not matched to a gene. Looked up from germline, CDR1 is SGHRS and CDR2 is YFSETQ. CDR3 region: CASSFATSGGYEQFF. The CDR3 bases are TGCGCCAGCAGCTTCGCGACTAGCGGGGGCTATGAGCAGTTCTTC.

This clone was seen a single time. The rearrangement joins TRBV21-1 to TRBJ1-6. TRBV21-1 is annotated as a pseudogene. This CDR3 contains 14 residues. CDR3 sequence: CASSRLGGNSPLHF. In nucleotides, the CDR3 is TGTGCCAGCAGCAGGTTAGGAGGGAATTCACCCCTCCACTTT.